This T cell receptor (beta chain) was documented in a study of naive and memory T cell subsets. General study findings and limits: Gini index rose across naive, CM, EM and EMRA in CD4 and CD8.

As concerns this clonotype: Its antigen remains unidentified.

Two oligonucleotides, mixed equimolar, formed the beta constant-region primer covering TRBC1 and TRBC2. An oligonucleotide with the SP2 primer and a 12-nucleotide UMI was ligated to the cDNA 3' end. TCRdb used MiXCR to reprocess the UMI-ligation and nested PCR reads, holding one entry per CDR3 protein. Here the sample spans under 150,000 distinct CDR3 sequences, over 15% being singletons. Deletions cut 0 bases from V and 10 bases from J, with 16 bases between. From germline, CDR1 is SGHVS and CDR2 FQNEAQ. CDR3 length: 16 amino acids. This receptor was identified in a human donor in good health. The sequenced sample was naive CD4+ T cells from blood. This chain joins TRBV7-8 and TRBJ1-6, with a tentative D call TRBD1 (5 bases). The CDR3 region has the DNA TGTGCCAGCAGCTTAGCGTCCGGGGGGAGCAGATCACCCCTCCACTTT. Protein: CASSLASGGSRSPLHF.